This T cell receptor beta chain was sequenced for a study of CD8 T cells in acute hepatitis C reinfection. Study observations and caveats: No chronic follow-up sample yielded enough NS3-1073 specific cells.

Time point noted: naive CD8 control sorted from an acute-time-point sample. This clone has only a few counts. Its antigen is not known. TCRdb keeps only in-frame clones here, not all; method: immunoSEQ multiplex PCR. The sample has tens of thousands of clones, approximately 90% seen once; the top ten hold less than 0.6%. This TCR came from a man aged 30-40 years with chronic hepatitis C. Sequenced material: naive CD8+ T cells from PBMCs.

CDR3 sequence (DNA): TGTGCCAGTAGCCACGGACAGGGAAGCTCGTCCCAGCATTTT. Protein product: CASSHGQGSSSQHF. This chain joins TRBV19 and TRBJ1-5, with 8 bases identical to TRBD1. The CDR3 runs to 14 residues. V shed 6 bases, J shed 11 bases, and the junction held 12 bases outside the gene matches. The V gene's germline CDR1 is LNHDA and CDR2 SQIVND (reference sequence).